Listed here is a single T cell receptor (beta chain). Its antigen remains unknown. Germline V lookup: CDR1 SGHAT, CDR2 FQNNGV. V was pared by 5 bases and J by 4 bases, with 12 bases between. This CDR3 contains 14 residues. These data originate in a study of a mutant IDH1 vaccine in newly diagnosed glioma. For the study at large: Those enrolled had earlier been treated with radiotherapy, temozolomide, or both, mostly both.

The time point here: week 35, safety follow-up. Doses comprised 300 ug of mutant IDH1 20-mer peptide each, plus topical imiquimod. The assay was immunoSEQ multiplex PCR, and TCRdb's table has in-frame clones only and misses some. This sample has about 60,000 clones; 85% to 90% occur once, and the top ten carry around 1.5%. The receptor comes from a man aged 40-55 years with glioma. The chain couples TRBV11-2 to TRBJ2-1; the D is unclear. The source material was PBMCs, sampled from a glioma patient whose treatment included an IDH1 peptide vaccine. This CDR3 reads CASSTQPEYNEQFF. CDR3 coding DNA: TGTGCCAGCAGCACACAGCCGGAATACAATGAGCAGTTCTTC.